The clone carrying this TCR beta chain appeared many times. The antigen remains unidentified. These patients, aged 18 to 65, had recently diagnosed hyperthyroidism lasting under 2 months. Reasons for excluding patients were uncontrolled infection, other autoimmune disease, pregnancy or lactation. Trimming cost V 5 bases and J 6 bases, with 16 bases left between them. The CDR3 has 14 amino acids. Germline CDR1 is MNHNS and CDR2 is SASEGT. It was RNA transcripts that yielded the amplified TCR beta CDR3 regions. In the first-round RT-PCR of the TCR CDR3, the HTBI primer set was used. One entry per CDR3 protein results from TCRdb running MiXCR on the multiplex PCR reads. This table has about 420,000 distinct CDR3 sequences, 15% to 18% appearing once. This sample is drawn from a study of T cells in Graves' hyperthyroidism and ophthalmopathy. The study, taken as a whole, reports: Within blood appeared most thyroid clonotypes that had expanded above 0.001.

The rearrangement joins TRBV6-1 to TRBJ1-2, with no clear D. This receptor was identified in a young woman with Graves' hyperthyroidism. Sample: blood. In nucleotides, the CDR3 is TGTGCCAGCAGTTATGGCAGGTTAGAGGATGGCTACACCTTC. This encodes CASSYGRLEDGYTF.